A single T cell receptor (beta chain) is shown here with its context. Other DNA sequences of this sample code for an identical CDR3. The method was immunoSEQ multiplex PCR; TCRdb's version includes in-frame clones alone and lacks a portion of them. This sample's clone table lists roughly 190,000 clones. These data originate in a study of control samples from healthy donors and cancer patients. CDR1 and CDR2 (germline): MDHEN, SYDVKM. The CDR3 covers 14 residues. Deletions cut 10 bases from V and 2 bases from J, with 17 bases between. This sequence was found in a woman aged 25 to 39 in good health. Sequencing input: blood. V is TRBV28 and J is TRBJ1-2, with D uncertain. The CDR3 region is CANSPRARNYGYTF. The CDR3 DNA sequence: TGTGCCAACTCACCTAGAGCTCGGAACTATGGCTACACCTTC.